Below are 19 T cell receptor beta chains sequenced from a single sample in a study of blood T cell repertoires in COVID-19. Only in-frame clones appear in the TCRdb table, and some are missing; sequencing was by immunoSEQ multiplex PCR. The data show 300,000 to 350,000 clones, about 90% seen once. The sample comprised PBMCs or T cells enriched from blood (not recorded which). These receptors all come from a woman aged 25 to 39 who had recovered from COVID-19.

The chain joins TRBV15 to TRBJ2-3; 9 bases agree with TRBD2. Trimming removed 0 bases from V and 5 bases from J; junction bases left unmatched: 9. Per the germline V gene, CDR1 is LNHNV and CDR2 is YYDKDF (reference sequence). The CDR3 consists of 17 residues. The CDR3 sequence: CATSRDLAGKRGDTQYF. The CDR3 DNA reads as TGTGCCACCAGCAGAGATCTAGCGGGGAAACGGGGAGATACGCAGTATTTT.

The rearrangement joins TRBV7-2 to TRBJ1-2, with D maybe TRBD1 (5 bases). Per germline, CDR1 SGHTA and CDR2 FQGNSA. This CDR3 contains 11 residues. The V and J ends lost 11 bases and 6 bases respectively, with 13 bases between them. As DNA, the CDR3 is TGTGCCGGCCGGGGGATAGATGGCTACACCTTC. Residues: CAGRGIDGYTF.

This chain uses TRBV13 with TRBJ2-2; 10 bases are shared with TRBD2. The CDR3 has 17 residues. Germline V gives CDR1 PRHDT, CDR2 FYEKMQ (reference sequence). V trimming: 2 bases; J trimming: 4 bases; junction bases outside the gene matches: 7. The CDR3, as DNA: TGTGCCAGCAGCTTAAGGCTAGCGGGGGCCGGCACCGGGGAGCTGTTTTTT. Its translation is CASSLRLAGAGTGELFF.

The CDR3: CATSRDRLENSPLHF. The CDR3 DNA is TGTGCCACCAGCAGAGATCGTTTAGAAAATTCACCCCTCCACTTT. The chain has TRBV15 and TRBJ1-6, with D unclear. V was clipped by 0 bases and J by 7 bases, with 10 bases between them. The germline CDR1 and CDR2 sequences are LNHNV and YYDKDF (reference sequence). The CDR3 is 15 residues long.

J is TRBJ2-7 and V is TRBV27, with 9 bases lining up with TRBD1. V lost 5 bases, J lost 2 bases, and 7 bases stayed unmatched. Germline CDR1 is MNHEY and CDR2 is SMNVEV (reference sequence). CDR3 length: 15 amino acids. The CDR3 reads CASSPRQGVPYEQYF. The CDR3 DNA is TGTGCCAGCAGTCCGAGACAGGGGGTCCCCTACGAGCAGTACTTC.

The table lists this clone with a few counts. This chain links TRBV18 with TRBJ1-2, with 8 bases fitting TRBD1. The CDR3 runs 14 residues. The germline gives CDR1 KGHSH, CDR2 LQKENI. V lost 5 bases to trimming and J lost 8 bases; unmatched junction nucleotides: 10. This chain's CDR3 is CASSTNGQGGGYTF. The CDR3 DNA follows: TGTGCCAGCTCAACCAACGGACAGGGTGGCGGCTACACCTTC. The full variable domain, in which reference TRBV18 and TRBJ1-2 provide the parts outside the CDR3, is NAGVMQNPRHLVRRRGQEARLRCSPMKGHSHVYWYRQLPEEGLKFMVYLQKENIIDESGMPKERFSAEFPKEGPSILRIQQVVRGDSAAYFCASSTNGQGGGYTFGSGTRLTVV.

This sequence joins TRBV19 and TRBJ1-3; a possible D gene is TRBD1 (5 bases). Germline loops: CDR1 LNHDA, CDR2 SQIVND (reference sequence). The CDR3 covers 16 residues. V dropped 5 bases and J dropped 1 base, with 15 bases sitting between them. Written as DNA, the CDR3 is TGTGCCAGTAGTTTCCTGACAGTTTCGTCTGGAAACACCATATATTTT. It yields the protein CASSFLTVSSGNTIYF.

The gene calls are TRBV6-1 and TRBJ2-1, with D possibly being TRBD2 (5 bases). The germline gives CDR1 MNHNS, CDR2 SASEGT. Trimming pared 1 base from V and 2 bases from J, leaving 6 bases between. CDR3 size: 14 residues. CDR3 DNA: TGTGCCAGCAGTGAAGGAGCGGCCTACAATGAGCAGTTCTTC. It codes for CASSEGAAYNEQFF.

The chain recombines TRBV4-2 with TRBJ1-6; the match to TRBD1 covers 10 bases. There are 16 residues in the CDR3. Germline V gene lookup returns CDR1 LGHNA and CDR2 YNFKEQ. Trimming removed 1 base from V and 10 bases from J; junction bases left unmatched: 7. The CDR3 nucleotides read TGTGCCAGCAGCCAAGTCCCTGGGACAGGGGAATCACCCCTCCACTTT. Amino acid sequence: CASSQVPGTGESPLHF.

This chain joins TRBV27 and TRBJ2-2; TRBD1 agrees at 8 bases. This CDR3 region has 15 residues. Germline loops: CDR1 MNHEY, CDR2 SMNVEV (reference sequence). V lost 4 bases, J lost 6 bases, and 7 bases stayed unmatched. The CDR3, as DNA: TGTGCCAGCAGTTATCGGGACAGGTTCGCCGGGGAGCTGTTTTTT. It yields the protein CASSYRDRFAGELFF.

V usage is TRBV19 and J usage is TRBJ1-1; TRBD1 matches at 8 bases. The germline V gene has CDR1 LNHDA and CDR2 SQIVND (reference sequence). The CDR3 length is 14 residues. The J segment lost 4 bases and the V segment lost 6 bases, leaving 7 bases of the junction unmatched. CDR3 amino acids: CASRLQGGSTEAFF. As DNA, the CDR3 is TGTGCCAGTAGGCTACAGGGGGGGTCCACTGAAGCTTTCTTT.

Here the CDR3 reads CASSIMADQPQHF. The CDR3, as DNA: TGTGCCAGTAGTATCATGGCGGATCAGCCCCAGCATTTT. This chain joins TRBV19 and TRBJ1-5; D remains unclear. Per the germline V gene, CDR1 is LNHDA and CDR2 is SQIVND (reference sequence). V was pared by 3 bases and J by 5 bases, with 8 bases between. The CDR3 covers 13 residues.

The chain employs TRBV15 and TRBJ2-2, with D possibly being TRBD1 (5 bases). The CDR3 has 16 residues. CDR1 and CDR2 from the germline V gene are LNHNV and YYDKDF (reference sequence). V was pared by 4 bases and J by 6 bases, with 18 bases between. The CDR3, as DNA: TGTGCCACCAGCAAATTGTCGTCAGGGAATGCCGGGGAGCTGTTTTTT. Protein sequence: CATSKLSSGNAGELFF. Combining the CDR3 with reference TRBV15 and TRBJ2-2 gives the whole variable domain DAMVIQNPRYQVTQFGKPVTLSCSQTLNHNVMYWYQQKSSQAPKLLFHYYDKDFNNEADTPDNFQSRRPNTSFCFLDIRSPGLGDTAMYLCATSKLSSGNAGELFFGEGSRLTVL.

The CDR3 DNA reads TGTGCCAGCAGTTTATGGGTCCCTAGCGGCACAGATACGCAGTATTTT. Translated: CASSLWVPSGTDTQYF. The J gene is TRBJ2-3, the V gene TRBV27, with a tentative D call TRBD2 (6 bases). V lost 1 base and J 1 base, leaving 12 bases between the germline ends. This CDR3 is built from 16 residues. The germline CDR1 and CDR2 sequences are MNHEY and SMNVEV (reference sequence).

This clone was picked up a small number of times. The chain couples TRBV6-6 to TRBJ1-1, with a tentative D call TRBD1 (5 bases). This CDR3 comprises 19 residues. Trimming pared 6 bases from V and 3 bases from J, leaving 29 bases between. The germline gives CDR1 MNHNY, CDR2 SVGAGI (reference sequence). The CDR3: CASRRLTLPRAGLDTEAFF. The CDR3 DNA is TGTGCCAGCAGACGACTGACACTTCCCAGGGCAGGATTGGACACTGAAGCTTTCTTT.

The chain uses TRBV19 and TRBJ2-5; possibly TRBD2 for D (6 bases). CDR3 length: 15 amino acids. Germline values: CDR1 LNHDA, CDR2 SQIVND (reference sequence). V was shortened by 3 bases and J by 5 bases, with 16 bases between the two germline ends. The CDR3 coding sequence is TGTGCCAGTAGTATTGGGTCCAAAAGCGGGGAGACCCAGTACTTC. Its translation: CASSIGSKSGETQYF.

Comments on this clone: A junction end diverges from the germline sequence, so it may reflect a read error. This chain uses TRBV28 with TRBJ2-5; D gene uncertain. Germline CDR1 is MDHEN and CDR2 is SYDVKM. CDR3 size: 11 residues. CDR3 protein: CASSRQEAQYF. DNA of the CDR3: TGTGCCAGCAGCCGCCAAGAGGCCCAGTACTTC.

The chain employs TRBV4-3 and TRBJ1-1; 11 bases line up with TRBD1. The CDR3 is 15 residues long. V lost 1 base and J lost 6; bases outside the gene matches: 4. Germline V lookup: CDR1 LGHNA, CDR2 YSLEER. The CDR3 reads CASSQAGQGASEAFF. The CDR3 region has the DNA TGCGCCAGCAGCCAAGCCGGACAGGGGGCCTCTGAAGCTTTCTTT.

This rearrangement joins TRBV5-1 to TRBJ1-2; 7 nucleotides agree with TRBD1. With 3 bases clipped from V and 5 bases from J, the junction kept 10 bases outside the gene matches. The CDR3 runs to 15 residues. In germline, CDR1 is SGHRS, CDR2 YFSETQ. The CDR3 DNA follows: TGCGCCAGCAGCTACCAAGGGGGCTCGGGGTATGGCTACACCTTC. The encoded protein is CASSYQGGSGYGYTF.